A single T cell receptor beta chain is shown here with its context. Its antigen is not yet known. No base qualities exist here, and no much larger clone lies one base off it. The record originates from a study of CD8 T cells in Susac syndrome (dated by TCRdb to about 2019). Regarding the research as a whole: Of the Susac syndrome patients who were sequenced, about eight were in clinical remission while about six had clinically active disease. The study used repertoire sequencing to test whether antigen drove CD8+ T cell activation and differentiation in Susac syndrome. At blood withdrawal, Susac syndrome patients were therapy-naive, treated with corticosteroids (with IVIg additionally given to some), or treated with IVIg alone. Results and caveats for the whole study, not just this receptor: The number of individuals in the TCR sequencing and HLA analysis was acknowledged as relatively small. The CD4+ T cell repertoire of patients with Susac syndrome showed no detectable clonal expansion.

CDR1 and CDR2 are drawn from the germline V gene: SQVTM, ANQGSEA. Compared with germline, V lacks 3 bases and J lacks 6 bases; bases without a gene match: 11. Counted from cysteine to phenylalanine, this CDR3 has 15 amino acids. Just CDR3 DNA is preserved here, 45 bases in frame from base 1. RNA was extracted using the RNeasy kit, and roughly 0.5 to 1 microgram was reverse transcribed with random hexamers. TCR beta CDR3 regions were amplified with the immunoSEQ multiplex PCR assay covering 54 Vbeta and 13 Jbeta segments. PCR amplification bias was corrected by using a synthetic template baseline for primer optimization and computational correction. Per the original workflow: Reads were annotated to V, D and J genes per IMGT and analyzed with immunoSEQ Analyzer, keeping only productive sequences. Clonality was calculated as one minus the Shannon entropy normalized by log2 of the number of productive unique sequences. For each patient and control, public and private clones were evaluated among the 100 most prevalent clones. Susac-specific clones were defined as absent from healthy and MS cohorts, roughly 1,100 published viral clones and other ImmuneACCESS disease sequences. TCRdb reworked the public reads: Q25 trimming with fastp, MiXCR clone assembly, productive beta chains retained. Each CDR3 protein gets just one entry, which takes the most common genes and DNA from the rows behind it. The authors' filters were not applied to this entry. The sample includes 170,000 or so distinct CDR3 sequences, with approximately 95% observed a single time. Of the sample, roughly 0.12% falls within the top ten clones.

Peripheral blood CD8+ and CD4+ T cells from healthy donors, Susac syndrome patients and multiple sclerosis patients were profiled by high-throughput TCR beta sequencing. Recently defined diagnostic criteria for definite or probable disease were met by the Susac syndrome patients. Bulk CD8+ and CD4+ T cells were purified by magnetic negative isolation, whereas CD8+ TEMRA cells were enriched by FACS. Blood was collected in EDTA tubes and processed within 24 hours, with PBMCs isolated through density gradient centrifugation. PBMCs destined for TCR sequencing were cryopreserved in liquid nitrogen and later thawed in a 37 °C water bath. A purity of at least 90% was achieved for sorted or isolated CD4+, CD8+ and CD8+ TEMRA cells.

The chain was built from TRBV29-1 and TRBJ2-1, with 7 bases in between that match TRBD2. The receptor's source is a human donor with Susac syndrome. Sequencing used CD4+ T cells from PBMCs. The DNA is TGCAGCGTTGAGGAGGGAGGGGTAACGGCCAATGAGCAGTTCTTC. Translated, it reads CSVEEGGVTANEQFF.